This passage covers 5 T cell receptor beta chains from one sample sequenced in a study of blood T cell repertoires in COVID-19. Sequenced by immunoSEQ multiplex PCR; TCRdb stores in-frame clones only, minus some. The sample holds under 350,000 clones; around 88% are singletons and the top ten take roughly 4.8%. Sequenced input: peripheral blood. These receptor sequences come from a man aged 40-50 years with acute or convalescent COVID-19.

The rearrangement uses TRBV4-1 and TRBJ1-5; 8 bases are a match to TRBD1. The length of the CDR3 is 18 residues. The V gene's germline CDR1 is MGHRA and CDR2 YSYEKL. The trim removed 1 base at V and 0 bases at J, leaving 8 bases unmatched. The CDR3 here is CASSQGGTGDYSNQPQHF. Here the CDR3 DNA reads TGCGCCAGCAGCCAAGGGGGGACAGGAGATTATAGCAATCAGCCCCAGCATTTT.

The genes are TRBV2 and TRBJ1-2; TRBD1 matches 9 bases. The CDR3 covers 14 residues. The junction had 3 bases not matched to a gene; V was cut back by 4 bases and J by 3 bases. CDR1 is SNHLY and CDR2 is FYNNEI in the germline V gene. The CDR3 DNA is TGTGCCAGCAGTGCCGGGACAGGGTACTATGGCTACACCTTC. Its translation: CASSAGTGYYGYTF.

This clone was seen more than once but under ten times. This chain links TRBV18 with TRBJ1-3; 7 nucleotides match TRBD1. V was pared by 5 bases and J by 0 bases, with 10 bases of the junction left unmatched. The germline V gene has CDR1 KGHSH and CDR2 LQKENI. This CDR3 contains 17 residues. The DNA of the CDR3 is TGTGCCAGCTCAGCGGGACAGTTACAAAGCTCTGGAAACACCATATATTTT. Protein sequence: CASSAGQLQSSGNTIYF.

This clone was counted a single time. The V call is TRBV9, the J call TRBJ2-3; the D gene is possibly TRBD1 (5 bases). Germline V gene data show CDR1 as SGDLS and CDR2 as YYNGEE. This CDR3 has 15 amino acids. V was trimmed by 3 bases and J by 2 bases, leaving 13 bases between them. CDR3: CASSAQVSATDTQYF. The CDR3 DNA is TGTGCCAGCAGCGCACAGGTTTCTGCCACAGATACGCAGTATTTT.

Worth noting for this clone: The sample holds other DNA sequences that translate to the same CDR3. CDR3 coding DNA: TGTGCCAGCAGCCCCGGGGGGGGAAACACCATATATTTT. It translates to CASSPGGGNTIYF. J is TRBJ1-3 and V is TRBV7-7; weak D call: TRBD1 (5 bases). The CDR3 spans 13 residues. Trimming pared 5 bases from V and 4 bases from J, leaving 9 bases between. The germline V gene has CDR1 SSHAT and CDR2 FNYEAQ (reference sequence).